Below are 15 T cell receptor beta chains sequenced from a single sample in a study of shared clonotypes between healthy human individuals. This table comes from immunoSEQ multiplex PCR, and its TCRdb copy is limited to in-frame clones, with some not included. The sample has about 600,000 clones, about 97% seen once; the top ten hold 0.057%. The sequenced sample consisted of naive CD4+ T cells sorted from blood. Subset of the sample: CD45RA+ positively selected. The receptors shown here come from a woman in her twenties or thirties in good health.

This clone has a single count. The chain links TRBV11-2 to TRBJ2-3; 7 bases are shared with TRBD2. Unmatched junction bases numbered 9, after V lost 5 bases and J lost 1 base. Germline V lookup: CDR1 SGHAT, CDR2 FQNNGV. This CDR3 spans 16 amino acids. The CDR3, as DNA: TGTGCCAGCAGCGCAAGGATCCTAGCGGGCACAGATACGCAGTATTTT. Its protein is CASSARILAGTDTQYF.

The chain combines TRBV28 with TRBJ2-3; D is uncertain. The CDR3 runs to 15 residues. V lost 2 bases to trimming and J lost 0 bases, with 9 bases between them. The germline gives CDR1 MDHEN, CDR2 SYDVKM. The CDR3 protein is CASSLTPDSTDTQYF. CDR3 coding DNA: TGTGCCAGCAGTTTAACCCCAGATAGCACAGATACGCAGTATTTT.

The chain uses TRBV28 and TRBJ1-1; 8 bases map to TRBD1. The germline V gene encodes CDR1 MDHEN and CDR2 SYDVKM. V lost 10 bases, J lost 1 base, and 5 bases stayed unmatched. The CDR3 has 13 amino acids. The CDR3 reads CAISGGANTEAFF. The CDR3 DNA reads TGTGCCATTTCAGGGGGCGCGAACACTGAAGCTTTCTTT.

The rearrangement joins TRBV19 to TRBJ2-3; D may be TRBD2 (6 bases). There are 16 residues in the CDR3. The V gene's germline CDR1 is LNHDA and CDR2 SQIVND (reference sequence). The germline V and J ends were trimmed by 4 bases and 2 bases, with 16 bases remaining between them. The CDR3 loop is CASSSLVGGVTDTQYF. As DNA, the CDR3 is TGTGCCAGTAGTAGCCTCGTAGGAGGGGTCACAGATACGCAGTATTTT.

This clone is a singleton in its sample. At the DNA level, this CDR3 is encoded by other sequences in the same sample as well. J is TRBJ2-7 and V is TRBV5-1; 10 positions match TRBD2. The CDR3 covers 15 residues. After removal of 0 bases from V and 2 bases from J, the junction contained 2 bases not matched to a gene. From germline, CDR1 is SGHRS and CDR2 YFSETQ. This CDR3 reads CASSLVAGGTYEQYF. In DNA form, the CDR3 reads TGCGCCAGCAGCTTGGTAGCGGGAGGAACCTACGAGCAGTACTTC.

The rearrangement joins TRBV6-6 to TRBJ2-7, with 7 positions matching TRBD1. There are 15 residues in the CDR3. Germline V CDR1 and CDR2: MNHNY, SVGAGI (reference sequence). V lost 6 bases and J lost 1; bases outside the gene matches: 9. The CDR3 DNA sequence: TGTGCCAGCAGCCGAGCACCGGGACAGTCCTACGAGCAGTACTTC. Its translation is CASSRAPGQSYEQYF.

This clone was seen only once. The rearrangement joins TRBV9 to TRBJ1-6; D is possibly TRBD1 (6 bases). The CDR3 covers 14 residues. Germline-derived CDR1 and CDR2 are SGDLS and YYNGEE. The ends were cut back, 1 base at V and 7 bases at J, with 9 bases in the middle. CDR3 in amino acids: CASSVRQENSPLHF. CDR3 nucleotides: TGTGCCAGCAGCGTAAGACAGGAAAATTCACCCCTCCACTTT. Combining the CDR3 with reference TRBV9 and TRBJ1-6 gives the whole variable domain DSGVTQTPKHLITATGQRVTLRCSPRSGDLSVYWYQQSLDQGLQFLIQYYNGEERAKGNILERFSAQQFPDLHSELNLSSLELGDSALYFCASSVRQENSPLHFGNGTRLTVT.

CDR3 residues: CASSLRASGSSYNEQFF. Here the CDR3 DNA reads TGTGCCAGCAGCTTAAGGGCTAGCGGGAGCTCCTACAATGAGCAGTTCTTC. This sequence joins TRBV11-2 and TRBJ2-1, with 10 positions matching TRBD2. Germline loops: CDR1 SGHAT, CDR2 FQNNGV. The V and J ends lost 2 bases and 0 bases, in that order; junction bases with no gene match: 4. This CDR3 has 17 amino acids.

The DNA of the CDR3 is TGTGCCAGCAGTTACTTACCAGATACGCAGTATTTT. It specifies CASSYLPDTQYF. The gene calls are TRBV28 and TRBJ2-3; no clear D gene. Trimming took off 4 bases at V and 4 bases at J, with 6 bases between the two ends. CDR3 length: 12 amino acids. Germline V gives CDR1 MDHEN, CDR2 SYDVKM.

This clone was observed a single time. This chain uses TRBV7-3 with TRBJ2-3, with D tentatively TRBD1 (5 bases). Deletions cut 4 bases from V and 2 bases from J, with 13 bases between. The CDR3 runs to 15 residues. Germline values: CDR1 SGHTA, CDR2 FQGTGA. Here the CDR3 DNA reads TGTGCCAGCAGCTCCGACAGTTCTTCCACAGATACGCAGTATTTT. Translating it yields CASSSDSSSTDTQYF.

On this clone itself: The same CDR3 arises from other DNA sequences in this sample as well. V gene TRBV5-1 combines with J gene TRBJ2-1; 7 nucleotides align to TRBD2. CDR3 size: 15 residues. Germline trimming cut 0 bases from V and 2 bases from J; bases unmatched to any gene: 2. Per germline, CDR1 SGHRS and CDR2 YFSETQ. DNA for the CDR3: TGCGCCAGCAGCTTGGCTAGCGGCACCTACAATGAGCAGTTCTTC. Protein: CASSLASGTYNEQFF.

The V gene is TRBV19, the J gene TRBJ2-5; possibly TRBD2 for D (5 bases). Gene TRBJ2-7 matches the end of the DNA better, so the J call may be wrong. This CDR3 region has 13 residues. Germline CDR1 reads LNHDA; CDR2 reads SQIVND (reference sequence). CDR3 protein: CASTGFTSYEQYF. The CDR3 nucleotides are TGTGCCAGCACGGGATTCACCTCCTACGAGCAGTACTTC.

CDR3 in amino acids: CASSQRSGGFATDTQYF. The CDR3 bases are TGTGCCAGCAGCCAACGTTCCGGTGGTTTCGCCACAGATACGCAGTATTTT. This chain uses TRBV7-6 with TRBJ2-3, with D uncertain. Germline lookup yields CDR1 SGHVS and CDR2 FNYEAQ. The CDR3 is 17 amino acids. Trimming cost V 5 bases and J 2 bases, with 20 bases left between them.

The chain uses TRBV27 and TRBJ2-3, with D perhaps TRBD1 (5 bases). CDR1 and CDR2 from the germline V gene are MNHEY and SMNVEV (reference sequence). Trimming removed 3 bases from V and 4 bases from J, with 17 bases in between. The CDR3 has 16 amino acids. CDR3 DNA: TGTGCCAGCAGTTTTCTGGGTCCTCAGGGCGCAGATACGCAGTATTTT. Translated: CASSFLGPQGADTQYF.

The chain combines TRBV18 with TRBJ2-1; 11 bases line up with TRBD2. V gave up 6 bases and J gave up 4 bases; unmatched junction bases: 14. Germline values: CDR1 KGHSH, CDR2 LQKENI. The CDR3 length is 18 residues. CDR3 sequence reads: CASSFTTSGNRWYNEQFF. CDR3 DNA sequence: TGTGCCAGCTCCTTCACGACTAGCGGGAATCGCTGGTACAATGAGCAGTTCTTC.